These 18 T cell receptor beta chains share one sample of origin, sequenced in a study of shared clonotypes between healthy human individuals. TCRdb keeps only in-frame clones here, not all; method: immunoSEQ multiplex PCR. This sample yields some 360,000 clones, of which more than 60% are seen a single time; about 10% belongs to the top ten. The sample was memory CD4+ T cells sorted from blood. Documented subset: CD45RA-negative fraction. These receptors originate from a man aged 30-40 years in good health.

The rearrangement joins TRBV18 to TRBJ2-2; 7 nucleotides align to TRBD2. With 3 bases clipped from V and 2 bases from J, the junction kept 6 bases outside the gene matches. This CDR3 has 16 residues. CDR1 is KGHSH and CDR2 is LQKENI in the germline V gene. The CDR3 sequence: CASSPHPGGNTGELFF. The CDR3 DNA sequence: TGTGCCAGCTCACCCCACCCGGGGGGAAACACCGGGGAGCTGTTTTTT.

V usage is TRBV28 and J usage is TRBJ1-1, with TRBD1 matching over 7 bases. The CDR3 contains 12 residues. After removal of 5 bases from V and 11 bases from J, the junction contained 8 bases not matched to a gene. Germline V gene data show CDR1 as MDHEN and CDR2 as SYDVKM. CDR3 in DNA: TGTGCCAGCAGTCCCTCGGACAGGCGTGCTTTCTTT. Protein: CASSPSDRRAFF.

The chain uses TRBV4-1 and TRBJ2-1; D perhaps matches TRBD2 (6 bases). V was clipped by 4 bases and J by 7 bases, with 17 bases between them. The germline gives CDR1 MGHRA, CDR2 YSYEKL. The CDR3 runs to 15 residues. In DNA, the CDR3 is TGCGCCAGCAGCCCCGGGAGTAGGTTAGTTAATGAGCAGTTCTTC. Its translation is CASSPGSRLVNEQFF.

This sequence joins TRBV19 and TRBJ2-1; D may be TRBD2 (5 bases). The V end was cut by 7 bases, the J end by 2 bases, with 21 bases between. Germline V gives CDR1 LNHDA, CDR2 SQIVND (reference sequence). This CDR3 has 17 amino acids. The CDR3 spells CASTPGGSGRAYNEQFF. The CDR3 bases are TGTGCCAGTACTCCCGGAGGAAGTGGAAGGGCCTACAATGAGCAGTTCTTC.

V gene TRBV6-6 combines with J gene TRBJ2-7; D is perhaps TRBD2 (6 bases). This CDR3 is 15 amino acids long. Germline V gene lookup returns CDR1 MNHNY and CDR2 SVGAGI (reference sequence). V was pared by 2 bases and J by 2 bases, with 13 bases between. CDR3 in DNA: TGTGCCAGCAGTTACCTCGGCGGGAACCCCTACGAGCAGTACTTC. Encoded protein: CASSYLGGNPYEQYF.

The chain joins TRBV2 to TRBJ2-3, with D perhaps assigned TRBD1 or TRBD2 (5 bases each). The V gene lost 3 bases and the J gene lost 0 bases, with 13 bases spanning the gap. This CDR3 comprises 16 residues. Germline values: CDR1 SNHLY, CDR2 FYNNEI. The CDR3 nucleotides read TGTGCCAGCAGTGAGGATTGGGGACGGAGCACAGATACGCAGTATTTT. Amino acids: CASSEDWGRSTDTQYF.

The gene calls are TRBV6-6 and TRBJ2-3; TRBD2 matches at 10 bases. V trimming: 0 bases; J trimming: 4 bases; junction bases outside the gene matches: 4. The CDR3 loop spans 16 amino acids. From germline, CDR1 is MNHNY and CDR2 SVGAGI (reference sequence). The CDR3 reads CASSYSLAGVADTQYF. As DNA, the CDR3 is TGTGCCAGCAGTTACTCGCTAGCGGGAGTCGCAGATACGCAGTATTTT.

The chain recombines TRBV19 with TRBJ1-5; TRBD1 matches 7 bases. The ends lost 0 bases at V and 12 bases at J; junction bases unmatched: 2. CDR3 length equals 12 residues. Germline CDR1 LNHDA, CDR2 SQIVND (reference sequence). CDR3 coding DNA: TGTGCCAGTAGTATAGATCGACAGGGCCAGCATTTT. It encodes CASSIDRQGQHF.

V and J are TRBV15 and TRBJ1-4; the match to TRBD1 covers 8 bases. Looked up from germline, CDR1 is LNHNV and CDR2 is YYDKDF (reference sequence). The CDR3 is 15 residues long. J gave up 6 bases and V 1 base, and 4 bases lay outside the gene matches. CDR3 sequence: CATSRGMTGDEKLFF. The CDR3 DNA is TGTGCCACCAGCAGAGGGATGACAGGGGATGAAAAACTGTTTTTT.

V is TRBV10-1 and J is TRBJ2-7, with D maybe TRBD2 (5 bases). V gave up 8 bases and J gave up 3 bases, with 14 bases separating them. The CDR3 runs 13 residues. Germline CDR1 reads WNHNN; CDR2 reads SYGVQD (reference sequence). CDR3 sequence: CASSVATNYEQYF. CDR3 nucleotides: TGCGCCAGCTCTGTTGCGACTAACTACGAGCAGTACTTC.

The rearrangement uses TRBV14 and TRBJ2-5, with 11 bases identical to TRBD2. V lost 3 bases and J lost 5; bases outside the gene matches: 11. Germline V lookup: CDR1 SGHDN, CDR2 FVKESK. The CDR3 sequence is 17 residues long. CDR3 DNA sequence: TGTGCCAGCAGCCAGACTCTCATAGCGGGAGGGCCCGAGACCCAGTACTTC. Translated, it gives CASSQTLIAGGPETQYF. Based on the CDR3 plus reference TRBV14 and TRBJ2-5, the full variable domain is EAGVTQFPSHSVIEKGQTVTLRCDPISGHDNLYWYRRVMGKEIKFLLHFVKESKQDESGMPNNRFLAERTGGTYSTLKVQPAELEDSGVYFCASSQTLIAGGPETQYFGPGTRLLVL.

The chain is built from TRBV5-4 and TRBJ2-1; TRBD2 matches 12 bases. Germline V gene lookup returns CDR1 SGHNT and CDR2 YYREEE (reference sequence). V lost 3 bases and J lost 14; bases outside the gene matches: 9. This CDR3 spans 14 amino acids. The DNA of the CDR3 is TGTGCCAGCAGCTCCACCTTCAGGACTAGCGGGAAGTTCTTC. This codes for CASSSTFRTSGKFF.

J is TRBJ2-7 and V is TRBV14, with D maybe TRBD1 (5 bases). V gave up 3 bases and J gave up 4 bases, with 13 bases separating them. The CDR3 runs to 14 residues. Germline V gene sequence: CDR1 SGHDN, CDR2 FVKESK. This chain's CDR3 is CASSQLTAKYEQYF. CDR3 DNA sequence: TGTGCCAGCAGCCAGCTGACAGCCAAGTACGAGCAGTACTTC.

This clone was recorded a few times. The CDR3, as DNA: TGTGCCAGCAGCGAAAGGGCCAACGTCCTGACTTTC. Protein product: CASSERANVLTF. The chain employs TRBV11-3 and TRBJ2-6; D unresolved. CDR1 and CDR2 from the germline V gene are SGHNT and YENEEA. With 5 bases removed from V and 5 bases from J, the gap between germline ends came to 4 bases. CDR3 length: 12 residues.

In regard to this clone: This could be a read error, since a much larger clone is one nucleotide away. The V gene is TRBV5-6, the J gene TRBJ2-1; no reliable D call. CDR3 length: 13 residues. Per germline, CDR1 SGHDT and CDR2 YYEEEE. Trimming stripped 4 bases from V and 0 bases from J, with 5 bases between. The CDR3 DNA reads as TGTGCCAGCAGCGGTAACTCCTACAATGAGCAGTTCTTC. Translating it yields CASSGNSYNEQFF.

The CDR3 here is CASSLDGSGNEKLFF. The CDR3 DNA reads as TGTGCCAGCAGCTTGGATGGGTCGGGTAATGAAAAACTGTTTTTT. The chain has TRBV5-4 and TRBJ1-4; D call uncertain. The CDR3 consists of 15 residues. V was trimmed by 0 bases and J by 4 bases, leaving 10 bases between them. CDR1 is SGHNT, CDR2 YYREEE, per germline (reference sequence).

This clone was seen many times. The chain couples TRBV2 to TRBJ2-6; D is ambiguous. This CDR3 contains 13 residues. Germline loops: CDR1 SNHLY, CDR2 FYNNEI. V dropped 4 bases and J dropped 9 bases, with 10 bases sitting between them. CDR3 sequence reads: CASSASPLNVLTF. The DNA of the CDR3 is TGTGCCAGCAGTGCCTCACCCCTCAACGTCCTGACTTTC.

This CDR3 reads CASSRTSGRAKNEQFF. In DNA, the CDR3 is TGTGCCAGCAGCCGGACTAGCGGGAGGGCCAAGAATGAGCAGTTCTTC. The chain joins TRBV9 to TRBJ2-1; 15 nucleotides agree with TRBD2. The junction had 6 bases not matched to a gene; V was cut back by 4 bases and J by 7 bases. The germline CDR1 and CDR2 sequences are SGDLS and YYNGEE. This CDR3 is built from 16 residues.